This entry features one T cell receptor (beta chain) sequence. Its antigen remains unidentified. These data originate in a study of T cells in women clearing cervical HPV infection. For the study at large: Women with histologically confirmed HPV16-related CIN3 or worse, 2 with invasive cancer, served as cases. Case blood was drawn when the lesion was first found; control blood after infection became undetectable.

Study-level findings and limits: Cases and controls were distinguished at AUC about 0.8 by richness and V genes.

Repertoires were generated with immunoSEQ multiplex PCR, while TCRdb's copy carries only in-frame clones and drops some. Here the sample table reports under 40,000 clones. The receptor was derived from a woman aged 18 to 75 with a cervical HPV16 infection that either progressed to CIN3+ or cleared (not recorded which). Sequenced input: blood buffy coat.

The CDR3 sequence: CASSQEPGHGDLKLFF. The covered CDR3 bases are TGCGCCAGCAGTCAAGAACCGGGACATGGGGATTTAAAA. The genes are TRBV23-1 and TRBJ1-4, with a weak D call TRBD1 (6 bases). The read gets to within 3 residues of the CDR3 end, and the germline J gene fills in the rest. TRBV23-1 is recorded as an ORF, its role being uncertain. The CDR3 loop spans 16 amino acids. Trimming took 2 bases from V and 10 from J, leaving 20 bases between them.